This T cell receptor (beta chain) was observed in a study of OX40 agonist ivuxolimab in advanced cancers. Turning to this clone: The antigen is unknown.

Profiled with immunoSEQ multiplex PCR; TCRdb holds only in-frame clones, not every one. The sample yields about 72,000 clones, over 70% seen once. This CDR3 contains 13 residues. V trimming: 8 bases; J trimming: 7 bases; junction bases outside the gene matches: 6. The germline V gene has CDR1 MNHNS and CDR2 SASEGT. Findings and limits, study-wide: Partial responders dosed at 0.1-3.0 mg/kg displayed clonal expansion ranking among the lowest.

This TCR was sampled from an adult with an advanced solid tumor such as melanoma, head and neck, liver or kidney cancer. The sequences come from CD4+ or CD8+ T cells sorted from blood, collected in a trial of the OX40 agonist ivuxolimab. J is TRBJ2-2 and V is TRBV6-1; 8 nucleotides line up with TRBD1. The CDR3 DNA sequence: TGTGCCAGCCGGACAGGGAATGACGGGGAGCTGTTTTTT. It encodes CASRTGNDGELFF.